This T cell receptor (beta chain) originates from a study of radiation and T cells in renal cell carcinoma. General observations from the study: Without pretreatment biopsies, baseline tumor clonotype presence was undetermined.

Within the sample, this clone is medium-sized. The target antigen is unknown. As to treatment: 15 Gy SBRT to primary tumor, nephrectomy 4 weeks later. The protocol was immunoSEQ multiplex PCR, while the TCRdb copy is restricted to in-frame clones and leaves out a portion. The sample lists about 22,000 clones, more than 45% occurring once. The CDR3 spans 15 residues. CDR1 is SGHVS, CDR2 FQNEAQ, per germline. Trimming took 0 bases from V and 3 from J, leaving 11 bases between them. The genes are TRBV7-8 and TRBJ1-1, with D unclear. The receptor was derived from a woman between 45 and 65 years old with renal cell carcinoma. This specimen consisted of tumor tissue, obtained from a patient whose treatment included radiotherapy and nephrectomy. Here the CDR3 DNA reads TGTGCCAGCAGCTTAGCCTCCGGGGAGCACACTGAAGCTTTCTTT. This sequence encodes CASSLASGEHTEAFF.